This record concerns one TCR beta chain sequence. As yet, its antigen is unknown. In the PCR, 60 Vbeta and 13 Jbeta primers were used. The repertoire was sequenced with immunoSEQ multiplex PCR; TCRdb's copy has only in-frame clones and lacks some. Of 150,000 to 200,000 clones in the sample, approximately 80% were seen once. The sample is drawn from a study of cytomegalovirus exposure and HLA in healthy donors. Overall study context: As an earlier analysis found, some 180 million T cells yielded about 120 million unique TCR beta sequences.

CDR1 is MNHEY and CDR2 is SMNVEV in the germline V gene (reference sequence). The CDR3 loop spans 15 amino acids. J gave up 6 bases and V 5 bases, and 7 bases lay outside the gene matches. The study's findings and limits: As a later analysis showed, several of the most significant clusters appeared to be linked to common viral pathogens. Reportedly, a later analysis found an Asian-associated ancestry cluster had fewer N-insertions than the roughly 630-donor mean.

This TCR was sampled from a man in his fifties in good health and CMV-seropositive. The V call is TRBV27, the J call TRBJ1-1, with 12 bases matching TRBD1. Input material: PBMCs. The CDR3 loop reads CASSAWDRGLAEAFF. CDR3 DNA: TGTGCCAGCAGTGCCTGGGACAGGGGGCTGGCTGAAGCTTTCTTT.